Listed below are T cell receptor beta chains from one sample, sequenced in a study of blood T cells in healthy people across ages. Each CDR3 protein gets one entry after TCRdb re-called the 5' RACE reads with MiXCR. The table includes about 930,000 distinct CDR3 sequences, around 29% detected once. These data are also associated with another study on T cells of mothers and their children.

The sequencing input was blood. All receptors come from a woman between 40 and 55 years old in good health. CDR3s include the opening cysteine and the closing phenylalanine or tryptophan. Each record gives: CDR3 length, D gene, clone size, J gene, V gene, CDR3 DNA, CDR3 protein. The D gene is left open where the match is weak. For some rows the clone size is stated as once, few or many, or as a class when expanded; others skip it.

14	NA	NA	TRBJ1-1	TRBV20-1	TGCAGTGCTAGAGAGCAAGGAACGGGCACTGAAGCTTTCTTT	CSAREQGTGTEAFF
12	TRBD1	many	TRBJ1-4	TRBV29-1	TGCAGCGTCAGGGGGGATGTTGAAAAACTGTTTTTT	CSVRGDVEKLFF
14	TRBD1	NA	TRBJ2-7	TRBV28	TGTGCCAGCAGGAGGCAGGGGGTTTTCTACGAGCAGTACTTC	CASRRQGVFYEQYF
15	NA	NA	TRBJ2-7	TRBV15	TGTGCCACCAGCAGAGACAGGGAGCAAACCTACGAGCAGTACTTC	CATSRDREQTYEQYF
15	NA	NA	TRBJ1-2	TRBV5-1	TGCGCCAGCAGCTCGACGGGTCGGATCCCCTATGGCTACACCTTC	CASSSTGRIPYGYTF
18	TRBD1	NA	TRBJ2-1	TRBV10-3	TGTGCCACCGAATCCGGACAGGGGGCCGGCGGGGGGTCAAATGAGCAGTTCTTC	CATESGQGAGGGSNEQFF
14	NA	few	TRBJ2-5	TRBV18	TGTGCCAGCTCAATCCAGGGGCCGCGGGAGACCCAGTACTTC	CASSIQGPRETQYF
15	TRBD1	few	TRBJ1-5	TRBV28	TGTGCCAGCAGGCCCGGGACAGGGGCGACTCAGCCCCAGCATTTT	CASRPGTGATQPQHF
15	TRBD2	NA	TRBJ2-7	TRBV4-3	TGCGCCAGCAGCTTGTTCGGGGGGGAGTCCTACGAGCAGTACTTC	CASSLFGGESYEQYF
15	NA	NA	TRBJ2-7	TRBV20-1	TGCAGTGCTAGAGATAGGGCAGGCCAAGGCGACGAGCAGTACTTC	CSARDRAGQGDEQYF
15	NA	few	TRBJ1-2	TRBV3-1	TGTGCCAGCAGCCAAAGAGGCGGGCAGAACTATGGCTACACCTTC	CASSQRGGQNYGYTF
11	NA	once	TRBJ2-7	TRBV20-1	TGCAGTGCCGCAGGGGATCGCGAGCAGTACTTC	CSAAGDREQYF
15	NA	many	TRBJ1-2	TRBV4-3	TGCGCCAGCAGTCCTGGGACAAAGCCCAACTATGGCTACACCTTC	CASSPGTKPNYGYTF
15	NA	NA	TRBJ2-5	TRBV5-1	TGCGCCAGCAGCCCCGGGCCTTCGTACCAAGAGACCCAGTACTTC	CASSPGPSYQETQYF
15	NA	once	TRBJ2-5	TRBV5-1	TGCGCCAGCAGCTTGGCTAGACTTGGAGGAGAGACCCAGTACTTC	CASSLARLGGETQYF
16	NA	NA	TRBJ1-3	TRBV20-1	TGCAGTGCTGGACGGGGGTCACTGACCTCTGGAAACACCATATATTTT	CSAGRGSLTSGNTIYF